This T cell receptor (beta chain) was identified in a study of response to subunit inactivated influenza vaccine. From the RT-PCR reads, TCRdb called clonotypes with MiXCR, one entry per CDR3 protein. The sample includes about 540,000 distinct CDR3 sequences, around a quarter of them seen just once. CDR1 is SGHVS, CDR2 FQNEAQ, per germline. The V gene end was trimmed by 6 bases and the J gene end by 7 bases; junction bases not matched to a gene: 7. There are 13 residues in the CDR3. Separately, the same data were catalogued under a study of T cells expressing NK-cell markers. As that report states: Libraries used 5'RACE template switching adding universal primer site and UMIs. Similarly, these clonotypes led the CD3+CD56-NKG2C+ fraction as well in a handful of donors.

J is TRBJ1-1 and V is TRBV7-8, with TRBD1 identical over 8 bases. The TCR comes from a man in his fifties or sixties who received an inactivated influenza vaccine. The input for sequencing was CD4+ T cells sorted from PBMCs, taken about 11 days after vaccination. The CDR3 DNA sequence: TGTGCCAGCAGTCGAAGAGACAGGGGTGAAGCTTTCTTT. This codes for CASSRRDRGEAFF.